Listed here is a single TCR beta chain. Its antigen has not been determined. Base quality data are lacking; no much larger clone is found one base away. Libraries were built with RT-PCR. Instrument used: NextSeq 550. The public sequencing data were trimmed at Q25 with fastp and processed into clonotypes with MiXCR by TCRdb, which kept only in-frame beta chains. CDR3 protein sequences are deduplicated, and each keeps its most common genes and DNA. Counted in this sample were 37,000 or so distinct CDR3 sequences; more than 30% of them appeared once. The ten biggest clones cover approximately 79% of the sample. CDR3 length: 14 amino acids, cysteine to phenylalanine. Just CDR3 DNA is preserved here, 42 bases in frame from base 1. Relative to germline, V is 0 bases shorter and J is 6 bases shorter, with 9 bases between their ends. According to the germline V gene, CDR1 reads LGHNA and CDR2 reads YSLEER. The sample is drawn from a study of patients and donors after allogeneic stem cell transplantation (dated by TCRdb to the early 2020s).

This receptor chain uses TRBV4-3 and TRBJ2-1; the D call is tentative, TRBD1 or TRBD2, as each matches 6 bases. Sequenced material: blood, either unsorted or a sorted T cell fraction (not recorded which). The receptor's source is a human donor who was either an allogeneic HSCT recipient or a stem cell or donor lymphocyte infusion donor (not recorded which). It is not recorded whose cells these are; they may come from a transplant donor. The CDR3 loop reads CASSQDKGGNEQFF. The sequence in DNA is TGCGCCAGCAGCCAAGATAAGGGGGGCAATGAGCAGTTCTTC.